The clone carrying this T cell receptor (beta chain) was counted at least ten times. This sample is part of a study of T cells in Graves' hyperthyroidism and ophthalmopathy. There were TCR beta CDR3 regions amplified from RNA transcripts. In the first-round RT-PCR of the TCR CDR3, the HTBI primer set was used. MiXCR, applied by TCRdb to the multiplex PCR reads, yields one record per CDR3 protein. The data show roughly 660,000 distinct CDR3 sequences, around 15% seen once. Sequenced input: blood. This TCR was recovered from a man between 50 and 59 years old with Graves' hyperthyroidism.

CDR3 bases: TGTGCCAGCAGCGTAGATGGTAATGAGTCACCCCTCCACTTT. This sequence encodes CASSVDGNESPLHF. The V gene is TRBV9, the J gene TRBJ1-6; D not resolved. This CDR3 region has 14 residues. The germline V gene has CDR1 SGDLS and CDR2 YYNGEE. The germline V and J ends were trimmed by 0 bases and 10 bases, with 11 bases remaining between them.